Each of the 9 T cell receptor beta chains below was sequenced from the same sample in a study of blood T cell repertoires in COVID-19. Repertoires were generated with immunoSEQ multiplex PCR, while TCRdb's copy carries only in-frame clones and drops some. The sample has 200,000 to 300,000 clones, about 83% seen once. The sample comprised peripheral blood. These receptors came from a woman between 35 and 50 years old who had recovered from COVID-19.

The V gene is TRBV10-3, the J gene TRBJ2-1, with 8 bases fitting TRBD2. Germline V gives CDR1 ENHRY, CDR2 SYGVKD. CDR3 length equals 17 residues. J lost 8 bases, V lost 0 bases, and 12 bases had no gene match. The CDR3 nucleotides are TGTGCCATCAGTGAGTCGAAGCGGGGGTCTACGGGCGATGAGCAGTTCTTC. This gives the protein CAISESKRGSTGDEQFF.

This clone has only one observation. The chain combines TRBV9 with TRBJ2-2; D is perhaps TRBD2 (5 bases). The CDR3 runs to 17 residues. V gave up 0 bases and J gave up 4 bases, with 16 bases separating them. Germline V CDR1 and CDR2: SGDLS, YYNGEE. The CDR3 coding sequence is TGTGCCAGCAGCGTAGGGGGAGCGGTCGGATTCACCGGGGAGCTGTTTTTT. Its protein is CASSVGGAVGFTGELFF.

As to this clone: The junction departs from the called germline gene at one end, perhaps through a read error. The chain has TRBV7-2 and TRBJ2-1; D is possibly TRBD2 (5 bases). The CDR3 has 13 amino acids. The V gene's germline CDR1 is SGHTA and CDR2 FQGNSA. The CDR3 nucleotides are TGTGCCAGCAGCTTAGACCCTCGGGGTAATTGGGTCTTC. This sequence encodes CASSLDPRGNWVF.

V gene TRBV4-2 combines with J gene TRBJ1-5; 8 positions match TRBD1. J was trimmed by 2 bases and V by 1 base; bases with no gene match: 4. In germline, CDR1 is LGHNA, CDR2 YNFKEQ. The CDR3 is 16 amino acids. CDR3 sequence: CASSQGQGSGNQPQHF. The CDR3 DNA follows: TGTGCCAGCAGCCAAGGACAGGGGTCTGGCAATCAGCCCCAGCATTTT.

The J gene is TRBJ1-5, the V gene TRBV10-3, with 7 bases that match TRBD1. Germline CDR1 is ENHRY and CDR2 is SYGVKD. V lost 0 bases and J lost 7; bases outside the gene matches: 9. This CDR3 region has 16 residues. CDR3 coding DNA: TGTGCCATCAGTGAGTCTAACAGGGGTAAGGGGCAGCCCCAGCATTTT. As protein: CAISESNRGKGQPQHF.

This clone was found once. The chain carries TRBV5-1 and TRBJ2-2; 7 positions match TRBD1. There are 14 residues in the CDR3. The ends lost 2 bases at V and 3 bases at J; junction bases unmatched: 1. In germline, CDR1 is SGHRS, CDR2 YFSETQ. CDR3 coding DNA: TGCGCCAGCAGCTTTCAGGGGGACACCGGGGAGCTGTTTTTT. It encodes CASSFQGDTGELFF.

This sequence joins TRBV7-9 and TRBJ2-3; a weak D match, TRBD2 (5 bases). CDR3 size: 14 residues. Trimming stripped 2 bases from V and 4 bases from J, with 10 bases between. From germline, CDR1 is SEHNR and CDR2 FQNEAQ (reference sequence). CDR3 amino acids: CASSLLFGADTQYF. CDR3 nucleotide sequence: TGTGCCAGCAGCTTATTGTTCGGGGCAGATACGCAGTATTTT.

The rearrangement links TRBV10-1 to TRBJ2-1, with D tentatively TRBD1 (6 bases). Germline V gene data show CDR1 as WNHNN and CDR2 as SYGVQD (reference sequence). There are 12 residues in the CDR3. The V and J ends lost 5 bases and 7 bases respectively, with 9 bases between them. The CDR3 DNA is TGCGCCAGCAGTCGGACAGCAAATGAGCAGTTCTTC. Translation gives CASSRTANEQFF.

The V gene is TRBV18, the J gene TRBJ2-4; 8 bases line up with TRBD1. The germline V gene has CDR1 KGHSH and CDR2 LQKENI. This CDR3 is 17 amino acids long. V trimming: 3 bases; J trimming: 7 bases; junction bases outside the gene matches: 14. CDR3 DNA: TGTGCCAGCTCACCGTCATACCCGGACAGGGCCCCCAACATTCAGTACTTC. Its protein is CASSPSYPDRAPNIQYF. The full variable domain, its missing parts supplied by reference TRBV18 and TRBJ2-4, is NAGVMQNPRHLVRRRGQEARLRCSPMKGHSHVYWYRQLPEEGLKFMVYLQKENIIDESGMPKERFSAEFPKEGPSILRIQQVVRGDSAAYFCASSPSYPDRAPNIQYFGAGTRLSVL.